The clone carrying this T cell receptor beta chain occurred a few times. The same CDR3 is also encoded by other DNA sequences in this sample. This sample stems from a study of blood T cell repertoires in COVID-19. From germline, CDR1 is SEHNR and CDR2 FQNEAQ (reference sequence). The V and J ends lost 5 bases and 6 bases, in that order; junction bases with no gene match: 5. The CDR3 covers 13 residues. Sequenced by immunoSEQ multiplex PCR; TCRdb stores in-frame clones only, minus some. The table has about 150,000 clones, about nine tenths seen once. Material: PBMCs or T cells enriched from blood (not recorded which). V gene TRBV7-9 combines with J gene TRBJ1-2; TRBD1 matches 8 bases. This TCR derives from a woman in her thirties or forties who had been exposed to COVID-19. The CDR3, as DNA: TGTGCCAGCAGCCCCACAGGGGGAGATGGCTACACCTTC. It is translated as CASSPTGGDGYTF.